The table lists the clone carrying this TCR beta chain with a count of one. The data originate from a study of cytomegalovirus exposure and HLA in healthy donors. V was clipped by 7 bases and J by 7 bases; unmatched bases: 7. The V gene's germline CDR1 is SGHDT and CDR2 YYEEEE. The CDR3 is 14 residues long. The PCR was carried out with 60 Vbeta primers and 13 Jbeta primers. Profiling relied on immunoSEQ multiplex PCR, and the TCRdb table lists in-frame clones only, not all of them. The table records about 200,000 clones, roughly 80% of them present only once. Sequenced: PBMCs. This receptor was obtained from a man aged 25-45 years in good health and CMV-seronegative. J is TRBJ2-1 and V is TRBV5-6; 11 nucleotides align to TRBD2. The DNA for the CDR3 is TGTGCCAGCTCGACTAGCGGGGCTGGGAATGAGCAGTTCTTC. Translated, it gives CASSTSGAGNEQFF.